The entry that follows covers one T cell receptor beta chain sequence. This CDR3 comprises 14 residues. Germline CDR1 is SEHNR and CDR2 is FQNEAQ (reference sequence). V lost 7 bases and J lost 3, with 16 bases in between. Time point noted: sample taken at primary tumor resection. The authors sequenced whole RNA from tumor, nontumor lung or frozen PBMC without sorting. All TCR cDNA molecules were individually tagged with a unique molecular identifier. MiXCR, run by TCRdb on the 5' RACE reads, gives a single entry per CDR3 protein. The repertoire includes tens of thousands of distinct CDR3 sequences, 10% to 15% of them detected once, and approximately 4.6% sits in the top ten. The data originate from a study of spatial heterogeneity in lung cancer.

This specimen was PBMCs, taken at surgery. The sequence was collected from a male donor with early-stage non-small cell lung cancer. The chain uses TRBV7-9 and TRBJ2-7; D is perhaps TRBD1 (6 bases). The CDR3 region has the DNA TGTGCCAGCACCCTCGGACAGAGAGACTACGAGCAGTACTTC. Amino acids: CASTLGQRDYEQYF.